The present T cell receptor beta chain was sequenced within a study of blood T cell repertoires in COVID-19. Study at large: Samples taken during acute and convalescent COVID-19 were collected in the United States, Italy and Spain. The cDNA or gDNA used as material had been derived from T cells, B-cell-depleted T cells, or PBMCs.

Original handling: The assay estimated nucleated cells by amplifying reference gene primers. The method was immunoSEQ multiplex PCR; TCRdb's version includes in-frame clones alone and lacks a portion of them. V, J and clone size derive from that table, while D and trimming were established from the DNA sequence. The data contain about 300,000 clones, roughly 87% of them singletons. This clone was picked up one time. The CDR3 covers 16 residues. Per germline, CDR1 SGHVS and CDR2 FNYEAQ. Trimming at V came to 5 bases and at J to 1 base, leaving 10 bases not matched to a gene. The sequenced sample consisted of peripheral blood. The source is a human donor in a cohort sampled during active COVID-19. The chain is built from TRBV7-6 and TRBJ2-5; 7 bases map to TRBD1. The DNA for the CDR3 is TGTGCCAGCAGCCTAACGACAGGGATGGGCCAAGAGACCCAGTACTTC. Translation: CASSLTTGMGQETQYF.